This is a list of T cell receptor beta chains from one sample in a study of T cell responses to AZD1222 COVID-19 vaccine. Assay: immunoSEQ multiplex PCR; the TCRdb copy retains only in-frame clones and omits some. There are more than 75,000 clones in the sample; roughly nine tenths occur only once, and 7.5% lies in the top ten. The input for sequencing was peripheral blood, taken on day 0 of AZD1222 vaccination. These receptors all come from an adult in good health. The CDR3 runs from the conserved cysteine through the conserved F or W. A D gene is named only where the DNA matches it firmly. Some rows have no size entry. The others give once, few or many, or a class for an expanded clone.

>TRBJ2-1|15|TRBD2|TRBV7-3|NA
TGTGCCAGCAGCTTCTCATCTAGCGGGGGGAATGAGCAGTTCTTC
CASSFSSSGGNEQFF
>TRBJ1-1|15|NA|TRBV10-3|NA
TGTGCCATCAGTGAGTCGGCAGGGACTAACACTGAAGCTTTCTTT
CAISESAGTNTEAFF
>TRBJ1-1|12|NA|TRBV30|NA
TGTGCCTGGAGACAGGTGAACACTGAAGCTTTCTTT
CAWRQVNTEAFF
>TRBJ2-7|15|TRBD1|TRBV5-1|NA
TGCGCCAGCAGCTTAATGGACAGGGGGTTCAACGAGCAGTACTTC
CASSLMDRGFNEQYF
>TRBJ1-2|17|NA|TRBV9|NA
TGTGCCAGCAGCGTAGGAAGGGCGGGGGAAACCCTATATGGCTACACCTTC
CASSVGRAGETLYGYTF
>TRBJ2-3|14|NA|TRBV27|NA
TGTGCCAGCAGTAATTTCGCAGGCACAGATACGCAGTATTTT
CASSNFAGTDTQYF
>TRBJ1-1|16|TRBD1|TRBV28|NA
TGTGCCAGCAGTTTCCGCCCGGGACAGGGGGCTCCTGAAGCTTTCTTT
CASSFRPGQGAPEAFF
>TRBJ1-3|14|NA|TRBV18|once
TGTGCCAGCTCGTCGACAGGCTCCGGAAACACCATATATTTT
CASSSTGSGNTIYF
>TRBJ1-1|11|NA|TRBV2|NA
TGTGCCAGCAGTGAAGCATCTCGAGCTTTCTTT
CASSEASRAFF
>TRBJ1-4|15|TRBD1|TRBV7-9|NA
TGTGCCAGCAGCTCACAGGGGTTTGGTAATGAAAAACTGTTTTTT
CASSSQGFGNEKLFF
>TRBJ2-4|14|TRBD2|TRBV5-1|NA
TGCGCCAGCAGCCCCGGTAGCGGGAAAAACATTCAGTACTTC
CASSPGSGKNIQYF
>TRBJ2-7|15|TRBD1|TRBV5-1|NA
TGCGCCAGCAGCTCCAGGGGACAGGGGAGATACGAGCAGTACTTC
CASSSRGQGRYEQYF
>TRBJ2-5|19|TRBD2|TRBV9|NA
TGTGCCAGCAGCGCCCACTCGGGACTAGCGGGGGGGGACCAAGAGACCCAGTACTTC
CASSAHSGLAGGDQETQYF
>TRBJ2-1|12|TRBD2|TRBV29-1|NA
TGCAGCGTCACCGGGACTAGCATTGAGCAGTTCTTC
CSVTGTSIEQFF
>TRBJ2-3|14|TRBD2|TRBV9|NA
TGTGCCAGCAGCGTAGAGCGGGGGCCAGATACGCAGTATTTT
CASSVERGPDTQYF
>TRBJ2-5|14|TRBD2|TRBV4-3|NA
TGCGCCAGCAGCCAGGGCGGGACTAGCGTTACCCAGTACTTC
CASSQGGTSVTQYF
>TRBJ2-7|13|NA|TRBV4-1|NA
TGCGCCAGCAGCCCCGGGGGCCCCTACGAGCAGTACTTC
CASSPGGPYEQYF
>TRBJ2-5|16|TRBD2|TRBV5-1|NA
TGCGCCAGCAGCTCTGGACTAGCGGGAGGGCAAGAGACCCAGTACTTC
CASSSGLAGGQETQYF
>TRBJ1-4|14|NA|TRBV7-9|NA
TGTGCCAGCAGCCCCGGATCAACTAATGAAAAACTGTTTTTT
CASSPGSTNEKLFF
>TRBJ2-2|13|NA|TRBV29-1|few
TGCAGCACCCGACTAGTCAGCACCGGGGAGCTGTTTTTT
CSTRLVSTGELFF
>TRBJ2-3|16|NA|TRBV5-1|NA
TGCGCCAGCACTCCGACCCCCCTTTCGGGCACAGATACGCAGTATTTT
CASTPTPLSGTDTQYF
>TRBJ2-7|11|NA|TRBV29-1|NA
TGCAGCGTTGATGTTGCCTACGAGCAGTACTTC
CSVDVAYEQYF
>TRBJ2-1|15|NA|TRBV27|few
TGTGCCAGCAGTCACCCCAAGGAGCCCTACAATGAGCAGTTCTTC
CASSHPKEPYNEQFF
>TRBJ2-3|16|TRBD2|TRBV11-2|NA
TGTGCCAGCAGCTTCGGACTAGCGGGGATCACAGATACGCAGTATTTT
CASSFGLAGITDTQYF
>TRBJ1-5|17|TRBD1|TRBV7-2|once
TGTGCCAGCAGCTTAGCGATGACAGGGCAATCCAATCAGCCCCAGCATTTT
CASSLAMTGQSNQPQHF
>TRBJ2-1|14|TRBD2|TRBV19|NA
TGTGCTAGTAGTTGGACTAGCGGGATAGGAGAGCAGTTCTTC
CASSWTSGIGEQFF
>TRBJ2-7|14|TRBD1|TRBV19|NA
TGTGCCAGTAGTATTGGCAGGGGGAATTACGAGCAGTACTTC
CASSIGRGNYEQYF
>TRBJ2-1|15|TRBD1|TRBV5-1|few
TGCGCCAGCAGCCTGGACGGGACAGGGAACAATGAGCAGTTCTTC
CASSLDGTGNNEQFF
>TRBJ1-1|15|TRBD1|TRBV9|NA
TGTGCCAGCAGCGTAGGGACAGGGGCTTTCACTGAAGCTTTCTTT
CASSVGTGAFTEAFF
>TRBJ1-2|14|NA|TRBV6-5|NA
TGTGCCAGCACAATTGGACCGAGATCTTATGGCTACACCTTC
CASTIGPRSYGYTF
>TRBJ2-2|18|NA|TRBV19|NA
TGTGCCAGTACCTTTGGGCGCTTGGTAGGGAAAGACACCGGGGAGCTGTTTTTT
CASTFGRLVGKDTGELFF
>TRBJ2-7|13|TRBD1|TRBV6-5|once
TGTGCCAGCAGTTCGGGACAGTCCTACGAGCAGTACTTC
CASSSGQSYEQYF
>TRBJ1-5|13|NA|TRBV11-2|NA
TGTGCCAGCAGCTTAGGGAGGGATCAGCCCCAGCATTTT
CASSLGRDQPQHF
>TRBJ2-3|12|NA|TRBV27|few
TGTGCCAGCAGTCGATTGACAGATACGCAGTATTTT
CASSRLTDTQYF
>TRBJ1-5|14|NA|TRBV7-2|once
TGTGCCAGCAGCGCCCGACAGGGCAATCAGCCCCAGCATTTT
CASSARQGNQPQHF
>TRBJ2-7|12|NA|TRBV5-6|NA
TGTGCCAGCAGCTCAACAGGTTACGAGCAGTACTTC
CASSSTGYEQYF
>TRBJ2-1|18|TRBD2|TRBV24-1|NA
TGTGCCACCAGTGATTTCTCGGCGGGACTAGGTAGAATCGGTGAGCAGTTCTTC
CATSDFSAGLGRIGEQFF
>TRBJ2-7|15|NA|TRBV7-2|NA
TGTGCCAGCAGCTTAGTGGACGCGAGCTCCTACGAGCAGTACTTC
CASSLVDASSYEQYF
>TRBJ2-3|13|NA|TRBV4-3|NA
TGCGCCAGCAGCCCGGGGAACACAGATACGCAGTATTTT
CASSPGNTDTQYF
>TRBJ1-4|15|NA|TRBV7-2|NA
TGTGCCAGCAGCTTAGCTCGACGTGCTAATGAAAAACTGTTTTTT
CASSLARRANEKLFF
>TRBJ1-2|13|TRBD1|TRBV29-1|NA
TGCAGCGTGACCGACAGGGCCGATTCAGGCTACACCTTC
CSVTDRADSGYTF
>TRBJ2-7|15|TRBD1|TRBV2|NA
TGTGCCAGCAGGGTCGGACAGGGAAACTACTACGAGCAGTACTTC
CASRVGQGNYYEQYF
>TRBJ1-6|12|NA|TRBV20-1|once
TGCAGTGCTAGTCGCGGGAATTCACCCCTCCACTTT
CSASRGNSPLHF